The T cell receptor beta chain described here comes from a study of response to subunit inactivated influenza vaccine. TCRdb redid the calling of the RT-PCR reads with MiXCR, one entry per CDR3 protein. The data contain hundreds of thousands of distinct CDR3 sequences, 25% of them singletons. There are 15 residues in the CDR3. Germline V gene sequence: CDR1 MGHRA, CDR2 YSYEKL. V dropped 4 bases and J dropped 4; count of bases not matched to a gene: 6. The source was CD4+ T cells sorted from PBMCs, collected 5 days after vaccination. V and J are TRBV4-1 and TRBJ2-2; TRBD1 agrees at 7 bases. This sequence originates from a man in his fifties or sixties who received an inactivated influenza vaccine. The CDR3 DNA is TGCGCCAGCAGCCGACTGACAGGGTCCACCGGGGAGCTGTTTTTT. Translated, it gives CASSRLTGSTGELFF.